The 21 T cell receptor beta chains reported below all come from one sample, sequenced in a study of blood T cells in healthy people across ages. The second PCR ran roughly 6 to 11 cycles with a sample-barcoded 5' primer and J-beta primers. TCRdb reprocessed the 5' RACE reads via MiXCR and lists one record per CDR3 protein. The profile shows around 750,000 distinct CDR3 sequences, 53% of them singletons. Sequencing used blood. The receptors were gathered from a man older than 75 in good health.

The chain combines TRBV15 with TRBJ2-3, with a weak D call TRBD2 (5 bases). Germline V lookup: CDR1 LNHNV, CDR2 YYDKDF (reference sequence). The CDR3 covers 16 residues. Deletions cut 3 bases from V and 5 bases from J, with 18 bases between. CDR3 nucleotide sequence: TGTGCCACCAGCAGGGTCCTAGGGAGTATCCTAGATACGCAGTATTTT. Its protein product is CATSRVLGSILDTQYF.

V gene TRBV6-1 combines with J gene TRBJ2-5, with 7 bases that match TRBD1. The CDR3 spans 15 residues. Germline trimming cut 6 bases from V and 0 bases from J; bases unmatched to any gene: 7. Germline CDR1 reads MNHNS; CDR2 reads SASEGT. The CDR3 sequence: CASSGTASYQETQYF. The CDR3 DNA is TGTGCCAGCAGCGGGACAGCATCGTACCAAGAGACCCAGTACTTC.

The chain has TRBV20-1 and TRBJ2-1, with a possible D match to TRBD2 (7 bases). Germline CDR1 is DFQATT and CDR2 is SNEGSKA (reference sequence). V was trimmed by 5 bases and J by 8 bases, leaving 25 bases between them. The CDR3 length is 16 residues. The CDR3, as DNA: TGCAGTGCTCCCGGGGCGGAGGGGGAGGGGAACGATGAGCAGTTCTTC. Its protein is CSAPGAEGEGNDEQFF.

The chain uses TRBV10-3 and TRBJ2-7; 12 nucleotides line up with TRBD1. CDR1 ENHRY and CDR2 SYGVKD come from the germline V gene. The junction had 4 bases not matched to a gene; V was cut back by 5 bases and J by 5 bases. The CDR3 has 14 amino acids. CDR3 protein: CAISSGTGGHEQYF. In DNA, the CDR3 is TGTGCCATCAGTTCCGGGACAGGGGGCCACGAGCAGTACTTC.

This clonotype has a handful of counts. This chain joins TRBV9 and TRBJ1-1; D gene unclear. The germline gives CDR1 SGDLS, CDR2 YYNGEE. This CDR3 has 14 amino acids. V lost 0 bases and J 3 bases, leaving 9 bases between the germline ends. The CDR3: CASSVAGSDTEAFF. DNA for the CDR3: TGTGCCAGCAGCGTAGCGGGGTCGGACACTGAAGCTTTCTTT. Supplemented by reference TRBV9 and TRBJ1-1, the full variable domain reads DSGVTQTPKHLITATGQRVTLRCSPRSGDLSVYWYQQSLDQGLQFLIQYYNGEERAKGNILERFSAQQFPDLHSELNLSSLELGDSALYFCASSVAGSDTEAFFGQGTRLTVV.

This clonotype was detected only once. The rearrangement links TRBV13 to TRBJ2-1; D not resolved. The CDR3 totals 17 residues. V dropped 4 bases and J dropped 2 bases, with 18 bases sitting between them. The germline gives CDR1 PRHDT, CDR2 FYEKMQ (reference sequence). The CDR3 is CASSSFRSAEPYNEQFF. In DNA, the CDR3 is TGTGCCAGCAGCTCCTTTCGATCGGCAGAGCCCTACAATGAGCAGTTCTTC.

The chain combines TRBV20-1 with TRBJ2-4; a weak D match, TRBD2 (6 bases). CDR3 length: 15 residues. In germline, CDR1 is DFQATT, CDR2 SNEGSKA (reference sequence). V dropped 6 bases and J dropped 13 bases, with 28 bases sitting between them. CDR3 in amino acids: CSATGRGSYLREQYF. The CDR3 DNA reads as TGCAGTGCAACCGGACGGGGGTCCTATCTGAGGGAGCAGTACTTC.

The chain joins TRBV5-1 to TRBJ2-7; TRBD1 agrees at 8 bases. CDR3 length: 15 residues. The V gene's germline CDR1 is SGHRS and CDR2 YFSETQ. The V segment lost 0 bases and the J segment 3 bases; nucleotides outside the gene matches: 5. As DNA, the CDR3 is TGCGCCAGCAGCTTGGTCGCAGGGGGCATCTACGAGCAGTACTTC. Its protein product is CASSLVAGGIYEQYF. The variable domain in full, completed from reference TRBV5-1 and TRBJ2-7, reads KAGVTQTPRYLIKTRGQQVTLSCSPISGHRSVSWYQQTPGQGLQFLFEYFSETQRNKGNFPGRFSGRQFSNSRSEMNVSTLELGDSALYLCASSLVAGGIYEQYFGPGTRLTVT.

The CDR3 is CASSYRFYGYTF. CDR3 bases: TGTGCCAGCAGCTACAGATTCTATGGCTACACCTTC. The V and J genes are TRBV5-6 and TRBJ1-2; D remains ambiguous. Germline lookup yields CDR1 SGHDT and CDR2 YYEEEE. V shed 3 bases and J shed 4 bases, with 7 bases lying between them. The CDR3 spans 12 residues. Full variable domain (remainder filled in from reference TRBV5-6 and TRBJ1-2): DAGVTQSPTHLIKTRGQQVTLRCSPKSGHDTVSWYQQALGQGPQFIFQYYEEEERQRGNFPDRFSGHQFPNYSSELNVNALLLGDSALYLCASSYRFYGYTFGSGTRLTVV.

This clonotype came up a few times. The chain links TRBV10-3 to TRBJ2-5, with 12 bases identical to TRBD1. Per germline, CDR1 ENHRY and CDR2 SYGVKD. J was trimmed by 5 bases and V by 0 bases; bases with no gene match: 13. This CDR3 has 19 amino acids. CDR3 nucleotide sequence: TGTGCCATCAGTGAGTCCCCGGGACAGGGGGCGTTCGTAACCGAGACCCAGTACTTC. Protein sequence: CAISESPGQGAFVTETQYF.

Comment on this clonotype: This clone may be a read error of a much larger clone one base away. V is TRBV3-1 and J is TRBJ2-3, with unresolved D. This CDR3 spans 11 amino acids. Germline CDR1 LGHDT, CDR2 YNNKEL (reference sequence). CDR3 coding DNA: TGTGCCAGCGGCCACACAGATACGCAGTATTTT. It translates to CASGHTDTQYF.

The table lists this clonotype with a few counts. The genes are TRBV7-9 and TRBJ2-3; possibly TRBD2 for D (5 bases). The CDR3 runs to 16 residues. Germline V gene data show CDR1 as SEHNR and CDR2 as FQNEAQ (reference sequence). V lost 1 base and J 7 bases, leaving 18 bases between the germline ends. The CDR3 protein is CASSLGSGGPGNTQYF. The CDR3 nucleotides read TGTGCCAGCAGCTTAGGGAGCGGTGGGCCTGGGAATACGCAGTATTTT.

In this sample, this clonotype turned up a few times. The genes are TRBV6-5 and TRBJ2-5, with 8 bases that match TRBD1. J gave up 5 bases and V 2 bases, and 10 bases lay outside the gene matches. CDR3 length: 16 residues. The germline V gene encodes CDR1 MNHEY and CDR2 SVGAGI. CDR3 sequence: CASSYQSQGARETQYF. The DNA of the CDR3 is TGTGCCAGCAGTTACCAGAGTCAGGGGGCGCGGGAGACCCAGTACTTC.

The chain recombines TRBV7-8 with TRBJ2-3; TRBD2 agrees at 10 bases. V trimming: 4 bases; J trimming: 0 bases; junction bases outside the gene matches: 7. CDR3 length: 17 residues. The germline V gene has CDR1 SGHVS and CDR2 FQNEAQ. The CDR3 DNA sequence: TGTGCCAGCAGCTCTGGGACTAGCGCGAGTAGCACAGATACGCAGTATTTT. It is translated as CASSSGTSASSTDTQYF.

CDR3: CASSPGRGGTEAFF. In DNA form, the CDR3 reads TGTGCCAGCTCCCCTGGCAGGGGAGGGACTGAAGCTTTCTTT. The J gene is TRBJ1-1, the V gene TRBV18; a possible D gene is TRBD1 (6 bases). This CDR3 contains 14 residues. V gave up 6 bases and J gave up 5 bases, with 16 bases separating them. In germline, CDR1 is KGHSH, CDR2 LQKENI.

The chain employs TRBV2 and TRBJ1-4; TRBD1 agrees at 8 bases. Trimming cost V 0 bases and J 8 bases; bases outside gene matches: 8. Per the germline V gene, CDR1 is SNHLY and CDR2 is FYNNEI. CDR3 length: 16 residues. The CDR3 loop reads CASSEAGSGGDEKLFF. CDR3 coding DNA: TGTGCCAGCAGTGAAGCGGGGTCAGGGGGCGACGAAAAACTGTTTTTT.

This clonotype was observed a handful of times. The chain recombines TRBV29-1 with TRBJ2-1; the D is unclear. This CDR3 comprises 13 residues. The germline V and J ends were trimmed by 6 bases and 6 bases, with 15 bases remaining between them. Looked up from germline, CDR1 is SQVTM and CDR2 is ANQGSEA. The CDR3 coding sequence is TGCAGCGTGAGAAAGGGTACGTCCAATGAGCAGTTCTTC. It encodes CSVRKGTSNEQFF.

V and J are TRBV20-1 and TRBJ1-5, with D perhaps TRBD1 (6 bases). The CDR3 extends over 16 amino acids. Per germline, CDR1 DFQATT and CDR2 SNEGSKA (reference sequence). V was trimmed by 0 bases and J by 2 bases, leaving 14 bases between them. DNA for the CDR3: TGCAGTGCTAGAGATACGGGGGGCTCGGGCAATCAGCCCCAGCATTTT. It yields the protein CSARDTGGSGNQPQHF.

In its sample, this clonotype was seen a few times. The chain employs TRBV12-3 or TRBV12-4 and TRBJ2-1; D is uncertain. With 3 bases removed from V and 10 bases from J, the gap between germline ends came to 13 bases. The CDR3 consists of 13 residues. CDR3 nucleotides: TGTGCCAGCAGTTTTCGGGCTACCGGGGAGCAGTTCTTC. Translation: CASSFRATGEQFF.

The chain combines TRBV27 with TRBJ1-1; D is undetermined. The CDR3 has 13 residues. Trimming shortened V by 5 bases and J by 5 bases, and 12 bases separated the two germline ends. CDR1 and CDR2 (germline): MNHEY, SMNVEV (reference sequence). The CDR3 sequence is CASSPPPLTEAFF. CDR3 sequence (DNA): TGTGCCAGCAGTCCACCCCCACTGACTGAAGCTTTCTTT.

This clonotype was detected only a few times. The genes are TRBV28 and TRBJ2-7; the D is unclear. CDR1 and CDR2 from the germline V gene are MDHEN and SYDVKM. The CDR3 loop spans 13 amino acids. V lost 5 bases and J lost 4, with 12 bases in between. The DNA of the CDR3 is TGTGCCAGCAGTGTCGGGCCGGATTACGAGCAGTACTTC. It specifies CASSVGPDYEQYF. The full variable domain, with the rest looked up from reference TRBV28 and TRBJ2-7, is DVKVTQSSRYLVKRTGEKVFLECVQDMDHENMFWYRQDPGLGLRLIYFSYDVKMKEKGDIPEGYSVSREKKERFSLILESASTNQTSMYLCASSVGPDYEQYFGPGTRLTVT.